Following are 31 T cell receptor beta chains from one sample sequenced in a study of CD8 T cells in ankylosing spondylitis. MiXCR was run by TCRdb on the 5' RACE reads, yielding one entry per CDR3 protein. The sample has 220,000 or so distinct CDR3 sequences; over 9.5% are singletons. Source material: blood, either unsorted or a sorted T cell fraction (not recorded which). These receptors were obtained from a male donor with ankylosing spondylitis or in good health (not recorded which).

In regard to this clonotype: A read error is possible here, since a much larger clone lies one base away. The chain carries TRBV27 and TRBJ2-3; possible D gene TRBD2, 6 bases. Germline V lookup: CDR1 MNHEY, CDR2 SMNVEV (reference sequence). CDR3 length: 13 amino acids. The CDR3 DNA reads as TGTGCCAGCAGTCTGACTACGGGAGATACGCAGTTTTTT. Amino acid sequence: CASSLTTGDTQFF.

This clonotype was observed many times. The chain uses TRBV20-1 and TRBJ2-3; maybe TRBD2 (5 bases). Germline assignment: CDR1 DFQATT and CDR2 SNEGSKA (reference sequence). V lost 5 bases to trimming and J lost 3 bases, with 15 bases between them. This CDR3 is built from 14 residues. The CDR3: CSAETSIGTDTQYF. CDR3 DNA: TGCAGTGCTGAAACTAGTATTGGTACAGATACGCAGTATTTT.

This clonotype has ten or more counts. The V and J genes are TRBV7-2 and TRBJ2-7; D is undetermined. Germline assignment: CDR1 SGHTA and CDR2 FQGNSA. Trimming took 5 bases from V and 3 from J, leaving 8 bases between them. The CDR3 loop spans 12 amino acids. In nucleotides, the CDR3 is TGTGCCAGCAGCGAAAGCGTCTACGAGCAGTACTTC. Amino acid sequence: CASSESVYEQYF.

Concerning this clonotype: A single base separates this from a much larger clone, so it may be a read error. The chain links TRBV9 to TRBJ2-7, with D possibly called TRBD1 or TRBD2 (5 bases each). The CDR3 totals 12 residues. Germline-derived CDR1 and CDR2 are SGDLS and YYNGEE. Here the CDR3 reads CASSVAGSEQSF. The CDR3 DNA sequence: TGTGCCAGCAGCGTAGCAGGGAGCGAGCAGTCCTTC.

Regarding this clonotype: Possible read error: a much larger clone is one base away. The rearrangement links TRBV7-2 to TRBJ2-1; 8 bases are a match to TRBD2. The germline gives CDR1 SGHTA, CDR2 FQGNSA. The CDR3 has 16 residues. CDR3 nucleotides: TGTGCCAGCAGCAGACGAGGCGGGGGGATGGCTCCTGAGCAGTCCTTC. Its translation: CASSRRGGGMAPEQSF.

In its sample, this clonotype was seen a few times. The CDR3 spells CASSFRAERSYEQYF. The CDR3 DNA reads TGTGCCAGCAGCTTTAGGGCAGAGCGCTCCTACGAGCAGTACTTC. This chain uses TRBV11-2 with TRBJ2-7; D gene ambiguous. The CDR3 is 15 amino acids. V was pared by 3 bases and J by 0 bases, with 12 bases between. Germline CDR1 reads SGHAT; CDR2 reads FQNNGV.

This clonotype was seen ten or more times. CDR3 bases: TGTGCCAGCAGTTTCGGGGAAGGGGCCGATGAAAAACTGTTTTTT. This codes for CASSFGEGADEKLFF. This chain joins TRBV12-3 or TRBV12-4 and TRBJ1-4, with D perhaps TRBD1 (5 bases). The CDR3 runs 15 residues. V lost 3 bases to trimming and J lost 6 bases, with 14 bases between them.

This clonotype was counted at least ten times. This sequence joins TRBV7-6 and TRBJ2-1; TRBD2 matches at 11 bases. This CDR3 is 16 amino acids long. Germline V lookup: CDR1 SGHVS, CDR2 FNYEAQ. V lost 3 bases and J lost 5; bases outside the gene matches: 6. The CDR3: CASSFASGGKNNEQFF. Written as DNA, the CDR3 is TGTGCCAGCAGCTTCGCTAGCGGGGGGAAAAACAATGAGCAGTTCTTC.

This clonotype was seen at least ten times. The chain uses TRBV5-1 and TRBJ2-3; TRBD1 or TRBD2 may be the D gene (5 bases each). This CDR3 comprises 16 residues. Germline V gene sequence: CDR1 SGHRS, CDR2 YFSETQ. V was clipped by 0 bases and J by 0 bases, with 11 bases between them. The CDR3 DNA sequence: TGCGCCAGCAGCTTGGAAGGGACGGAAAGCACAGATACGCAGTATTTT. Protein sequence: CASSLEGTESTDTQYF.

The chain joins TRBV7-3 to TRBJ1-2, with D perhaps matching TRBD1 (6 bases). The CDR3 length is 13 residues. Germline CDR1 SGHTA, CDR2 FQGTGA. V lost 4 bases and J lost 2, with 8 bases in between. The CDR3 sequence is CASSSGQNYGYTF. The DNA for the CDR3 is TGTGCCAGCAGCTCCGGACAGAACTATGGCTACACCTTC. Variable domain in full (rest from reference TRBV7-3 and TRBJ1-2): GAGVSQTPSNKVTEKGKYVELRCDPISGHTALYWYRQSLGQGPEFLIYFQGTGAADDSGLPNDRFFAVRPEGSVSTLKIQRTERGDSAVYLCASSSGQNYGYTFGSGTRLTVV.

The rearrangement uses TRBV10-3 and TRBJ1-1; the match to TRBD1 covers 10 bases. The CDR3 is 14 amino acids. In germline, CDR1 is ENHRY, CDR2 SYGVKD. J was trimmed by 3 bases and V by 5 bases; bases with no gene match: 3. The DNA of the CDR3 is TGTGCCATCAGTCGGACAGGGGGGGACACTGAAGCTTTCTTT. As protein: CAISRTGGDTEAFF.

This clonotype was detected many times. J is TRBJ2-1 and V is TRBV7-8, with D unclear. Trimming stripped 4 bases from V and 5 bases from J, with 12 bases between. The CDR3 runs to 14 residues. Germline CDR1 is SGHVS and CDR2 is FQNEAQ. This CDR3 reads CASSSQAINNEQFF. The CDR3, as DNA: TGTGCCAGCAGCTCCCAAGCTATCAACAATGAGCAGTTCTTC.

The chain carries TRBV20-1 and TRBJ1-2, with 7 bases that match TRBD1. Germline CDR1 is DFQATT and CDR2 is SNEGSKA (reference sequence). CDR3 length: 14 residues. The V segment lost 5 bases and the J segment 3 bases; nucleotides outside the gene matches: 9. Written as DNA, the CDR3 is TGCAGTGCTTTCAAACCGGGACAGCACTATGGCTACACCTTC. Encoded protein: CSAFKPGQHYGYTF.

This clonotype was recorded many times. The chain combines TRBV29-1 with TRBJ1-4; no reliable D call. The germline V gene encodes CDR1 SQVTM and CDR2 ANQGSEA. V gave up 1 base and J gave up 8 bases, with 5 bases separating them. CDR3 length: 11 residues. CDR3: CSVEVGEKLFF. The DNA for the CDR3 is TGCAGCGTTGAAGTAGGGGAAAAACTGTTTTTT.

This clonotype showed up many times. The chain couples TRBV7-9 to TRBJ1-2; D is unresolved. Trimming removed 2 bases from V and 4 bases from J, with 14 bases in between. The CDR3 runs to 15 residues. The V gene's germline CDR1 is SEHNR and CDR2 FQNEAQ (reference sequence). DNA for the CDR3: TGTGCCAGCAGCTTAATAGAGACGGTCTCCTATGGCTACACCTTC. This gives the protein CASSLIETVSYGYTF.

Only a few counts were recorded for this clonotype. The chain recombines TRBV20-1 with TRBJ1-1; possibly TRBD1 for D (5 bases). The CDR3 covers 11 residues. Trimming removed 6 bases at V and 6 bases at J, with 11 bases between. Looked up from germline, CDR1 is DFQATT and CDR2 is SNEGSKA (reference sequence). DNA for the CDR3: TGCAGTGCCATGGGGGTCCCTGAAGCTTTCTTT. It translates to CSAMGVPEAFF.

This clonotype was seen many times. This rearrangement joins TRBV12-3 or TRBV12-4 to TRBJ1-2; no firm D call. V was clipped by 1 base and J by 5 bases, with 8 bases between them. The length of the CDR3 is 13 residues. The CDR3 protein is CASSLDSKYGYTF. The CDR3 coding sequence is TGTGCCAGCAGTTTAGACAGCAAATATGGCTACACCTTC.

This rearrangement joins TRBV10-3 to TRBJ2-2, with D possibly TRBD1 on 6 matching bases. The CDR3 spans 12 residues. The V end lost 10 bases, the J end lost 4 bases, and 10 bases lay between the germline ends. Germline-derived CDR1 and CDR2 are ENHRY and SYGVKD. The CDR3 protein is CATQGGTGELFF. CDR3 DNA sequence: TGTGCCACCCAAGGGGGCACCGGGGAGCTGTTTTTT.

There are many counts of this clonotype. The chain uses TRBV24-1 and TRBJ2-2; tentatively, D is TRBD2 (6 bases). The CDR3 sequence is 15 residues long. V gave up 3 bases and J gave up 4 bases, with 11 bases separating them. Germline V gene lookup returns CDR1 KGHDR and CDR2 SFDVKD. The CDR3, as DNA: TGTGCCACCAGTGATCCGACTAGGGCCACCGGGGAGCTGTTTTTT. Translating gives CATSDPTRATGELFF.

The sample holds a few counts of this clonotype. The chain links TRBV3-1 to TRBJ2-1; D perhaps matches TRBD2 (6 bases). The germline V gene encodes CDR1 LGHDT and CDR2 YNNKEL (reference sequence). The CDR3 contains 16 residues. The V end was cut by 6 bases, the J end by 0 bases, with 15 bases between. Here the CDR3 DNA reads TGTGCCAGCAGATCCGACGCGGGAAGCTCCTACAATGAGCAGTTCTTC. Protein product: CASRSDAGSSYNEQFF.

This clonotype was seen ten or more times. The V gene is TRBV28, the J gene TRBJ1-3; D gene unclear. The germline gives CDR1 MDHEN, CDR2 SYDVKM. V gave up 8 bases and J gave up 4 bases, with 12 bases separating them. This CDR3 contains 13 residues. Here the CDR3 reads CASFSPAGNTIYF. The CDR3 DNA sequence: TGTGCCAGCTTCTCACCAGCCGGAAACACCATATATTTT.

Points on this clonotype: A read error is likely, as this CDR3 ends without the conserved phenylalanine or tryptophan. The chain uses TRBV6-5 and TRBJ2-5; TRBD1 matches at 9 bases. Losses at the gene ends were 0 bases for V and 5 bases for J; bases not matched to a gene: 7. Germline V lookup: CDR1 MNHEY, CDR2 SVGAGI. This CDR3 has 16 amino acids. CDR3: CASSYSRGTGKETQYL. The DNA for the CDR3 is TGTGCCAGCAGTTACTCCCGCGGGACAGGGAAGGAGACCCAGTACTTA.

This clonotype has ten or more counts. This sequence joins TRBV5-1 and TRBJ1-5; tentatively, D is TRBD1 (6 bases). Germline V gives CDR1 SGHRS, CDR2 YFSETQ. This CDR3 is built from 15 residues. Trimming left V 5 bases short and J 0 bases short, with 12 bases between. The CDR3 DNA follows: TGCGCCAGCAGACAGGACAGCTATAGCAATCAGCCCCAGCATTTT. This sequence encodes CASRQDSYSNQPQHF. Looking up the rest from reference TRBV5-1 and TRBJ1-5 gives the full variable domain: KAGVTQTPRYLIKTRGQQVTLSCSPISGHRSVSWYQQTPGQGLQFLFEYFSETQRNKGNFPGRFSGRQFSNSRSEMNVSTLELGDSALYLCASRQDSYSNQPQHFGDGTRLSIL.

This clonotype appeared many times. The CDR3 bases are TGTGCCAGCAGCTTGGTTGGGACTGAGCAGTTCTTC. This sequence encodes CASSLVGTEQFF. This chain uses TRBV5-6 with TRBJ2-1; D may be TRBD1 or TRBD2 (5 bases each). The CDR3 runs 12 residues. Deletions cut 0 bases from V and 9 bases from J, with 7 bases between. The germline V gene encodes CDR1 SGHDT and CDR2 YYEEEE.

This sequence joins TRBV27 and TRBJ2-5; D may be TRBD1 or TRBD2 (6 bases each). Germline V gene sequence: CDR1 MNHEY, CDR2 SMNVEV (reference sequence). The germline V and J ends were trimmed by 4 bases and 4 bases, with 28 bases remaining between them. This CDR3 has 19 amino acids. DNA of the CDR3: TGTGCCAGCAGTTCGGGAGTTCCCTCTCGGGCAGGGGTGAGAGAGACCCAGTACTTC. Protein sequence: CASSSGVPSRAGVRETQYF.

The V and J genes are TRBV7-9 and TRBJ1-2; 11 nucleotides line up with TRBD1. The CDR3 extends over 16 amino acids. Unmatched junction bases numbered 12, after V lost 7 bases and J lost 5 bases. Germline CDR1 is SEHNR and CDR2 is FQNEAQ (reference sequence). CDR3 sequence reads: CASTDGGQGATYGYTF. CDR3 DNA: TGTGCCAGCACCGACGGAGGACAGGGGGCTACATATGGCTACACCTTC.

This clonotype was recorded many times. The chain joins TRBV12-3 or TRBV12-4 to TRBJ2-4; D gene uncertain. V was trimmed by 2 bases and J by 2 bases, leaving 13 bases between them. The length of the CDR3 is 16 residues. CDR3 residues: CASSLLSLRTKNIQYF. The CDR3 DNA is TGTGCCAGCAGTTTACTCAGCCTGAGGACCAAAAACATTCAGTACTTC.

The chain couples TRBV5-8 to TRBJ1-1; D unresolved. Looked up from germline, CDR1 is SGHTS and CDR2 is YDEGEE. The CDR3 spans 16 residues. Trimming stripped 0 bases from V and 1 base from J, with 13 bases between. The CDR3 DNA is TGTGCCAGCAGCTTGGCCTGGGAGGGCGGGAACACTGAAGCTTTCTTT. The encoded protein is CASSLAWEGGNTEAFF.

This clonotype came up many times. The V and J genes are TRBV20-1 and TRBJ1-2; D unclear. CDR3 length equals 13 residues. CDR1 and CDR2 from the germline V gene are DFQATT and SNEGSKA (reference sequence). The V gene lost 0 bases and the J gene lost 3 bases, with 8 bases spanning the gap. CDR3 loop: CSAREGMDYGYTF. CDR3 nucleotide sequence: TGCAGTGCTAGAGAGGGGATGGACTATGGCTACACCTTC.

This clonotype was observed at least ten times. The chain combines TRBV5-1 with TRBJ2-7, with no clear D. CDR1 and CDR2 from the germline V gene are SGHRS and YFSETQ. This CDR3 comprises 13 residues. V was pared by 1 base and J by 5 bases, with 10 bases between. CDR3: CASSLNLRNEQYF. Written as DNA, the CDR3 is TGCGCCAGCAGCTTGAATTTGCGAAACGAGCAGTACTTC.

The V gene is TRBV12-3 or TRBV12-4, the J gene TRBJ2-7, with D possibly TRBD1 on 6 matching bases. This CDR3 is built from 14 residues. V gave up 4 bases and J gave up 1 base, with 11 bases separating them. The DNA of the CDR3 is TGTGCCAGCAGTTCCGGGACATATTCCTACGAGCAGTACTTC. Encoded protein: CASSSGTYSYEQYF.